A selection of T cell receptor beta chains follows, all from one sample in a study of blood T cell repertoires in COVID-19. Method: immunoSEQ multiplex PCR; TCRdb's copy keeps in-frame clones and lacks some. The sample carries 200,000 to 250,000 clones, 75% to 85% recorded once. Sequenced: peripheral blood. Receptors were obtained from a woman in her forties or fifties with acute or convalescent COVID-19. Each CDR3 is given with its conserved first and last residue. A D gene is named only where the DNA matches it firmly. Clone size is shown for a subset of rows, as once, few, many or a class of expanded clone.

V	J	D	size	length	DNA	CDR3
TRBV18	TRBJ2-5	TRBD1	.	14	TGTGCCAGCTCGATACCTGACAGGGGAGAGACCCAGTACTTC	CASSIPDRGETQYF
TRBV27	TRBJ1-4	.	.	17	TGTGCCAGCAGTCCATCGACATTCTTTGCGACTAATGAAAAACTGTTTTTT	CASSPSTFFATNEKLFF
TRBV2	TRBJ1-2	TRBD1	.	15	TGTGCCAGCAGCCTACAGGGGGAGACCTATAATGGCTACACCTTC	CASSLQGETYNGYTF
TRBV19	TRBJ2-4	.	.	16	TGTGCCAGTAGTCCGTTACAGGGTAATGAAGGGGACATTCAGTACTTC	CASSPLQGNEGDIQYF
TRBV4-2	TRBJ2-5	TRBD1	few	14	TGTGCCAGCAGCCAAGATATACAGGGGGAGACCCAGTACTTC	CASSQDIQGETQYF
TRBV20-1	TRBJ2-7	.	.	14	TGCAGTGCTAGTCCGGACAGACCCTCCTACGAGCAGTACTTC	CSASPDRPSYEQYF
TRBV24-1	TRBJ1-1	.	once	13	TGTGCCACCAGTGATGGATGGGCAGCTGAAGCTTTCTTT	CATSDGWAAEAFF
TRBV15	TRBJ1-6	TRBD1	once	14	TGTGCCACCAGCTTCGACAGGGGGCTTTCACCCCTCCACTTT	CATSFDRGLSPLHF
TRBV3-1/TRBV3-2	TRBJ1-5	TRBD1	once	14	TGTGCCAGCAGCCTTGGACAGGGCGATGGGCCCCAGCATTTT	CASSLGQGDGPQHF
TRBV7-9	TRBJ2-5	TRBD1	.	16	TGTGCCAGCAGCTATAACACCGGGACAGGGAGGGCGACCCAGTACTTC	CASSYNTGTGRATQYF
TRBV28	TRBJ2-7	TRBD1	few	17	TGTGCCAGCAGTTTACCTCGGACAGGGGGCAGGTCCTACGAGCAGTACTTC	CASSLPRTGGRSYEQYF
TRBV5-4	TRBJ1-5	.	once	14	TGTGCCAGCAGCTCCAGGGGAAGCAATCAGCCCCAGCATTTT	CASSSRGSNQPQHF
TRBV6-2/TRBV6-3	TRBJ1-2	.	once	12	TGTGCCAGCAGTGCACTCGGCTATGGCTACACCTTC	CASSALGYGYTF
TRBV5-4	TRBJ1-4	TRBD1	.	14	TGTGCCAGCAGCTCCGACAGGGACTTTGAAAAACTGTTTTTT	CASSSDRDFEKLFF
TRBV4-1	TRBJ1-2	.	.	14	TGCGCCAGCAGCCAAGGTACTGCTGGCTATGGCTACACCTTC	CASSQGTAGYGYTF
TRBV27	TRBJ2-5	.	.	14	TGTGCCAGCAGTCCCATTGAGCGCTTGGAGACCCAGTACTTC	CASSPIERLETQYF
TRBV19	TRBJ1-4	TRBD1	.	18	TGTGCCAGTAATCACGCCGGGACAGGGGGCGTGTCGGGTGAAAAACTGTTTTTT	CASNHAGTGGVSGEKLFF
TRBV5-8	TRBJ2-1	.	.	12	TGTGCCAGCAGCCCCTCAGGGTATGAGCAGTTCTTC	CASSPSGYEQFF
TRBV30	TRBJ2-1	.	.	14	TGTGCCTGGAGTGTGGGCGTAGGCTTGAATGAGCAGTTCTTC	CAWSVGVGLNEQFF
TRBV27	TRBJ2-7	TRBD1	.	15	TGTGCCAGCAGTTTCTCCGGGACAGGGGGGTACGAGCAGTACTTC	CASSFSGTGGYEQYF
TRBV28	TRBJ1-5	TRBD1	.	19	TGTGCCAGCAGTCAGCCGGCGACAGGGTTCCTGGATAGCAATCAGCCCCAGCATTTT	CASSQPATGFLDSNQPQHF
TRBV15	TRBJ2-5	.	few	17	TGTGCCACCAGCGGAGCAGGAATCGGGGGGCGACGGGAGACCCAGTACTTC	CATSGAGIGGRRETQYF
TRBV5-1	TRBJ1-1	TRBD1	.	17	TGCGCCAGCAGCTTGTCGGGACAGGGGCCACTGAACACTGAAGCTTTCTTT	CASSLSGQGPLNTEAFF
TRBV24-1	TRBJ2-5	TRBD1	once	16	TGTGCCACCAGTGATTGGGGACAGGGACAGGGGGAGACCCAGTACTTC	CATSDWGQGQGETQYF
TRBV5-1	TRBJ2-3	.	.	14	TGCGCCAGCAGCTTGGGCGCTAGCACAGATACGCAGTATTTT	CASSLGASTDTQYF
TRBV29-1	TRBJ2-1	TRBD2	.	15	TGCACCCCGGGGGGAGGGCTAAAACTCTACAATGAGCAGTTCTTC	CTPGGGLKLYNEQFF
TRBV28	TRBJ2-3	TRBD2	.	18	TGTGCCAGCAGCGCCCCGGGACTAGCGGGGGCTAGCACAGATACGCAGTATTTT	CASSAPGLAGASTDTQYF
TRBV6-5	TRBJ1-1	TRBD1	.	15	TGTGCCAGCAGAGACAGGGTTCAGATGAACACTGAAGCTTTCTTT	CASRDRVQMNTEAFF
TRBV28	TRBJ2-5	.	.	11	TGTGCCAGCAGCTCTTCTTTAGCGAAGTACTTC	CASSSSLAKYF
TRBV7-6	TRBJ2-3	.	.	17	TGTGCCAGCAGTCGAGTCCGCGGGATTAAGGCTGGGGATACGCAGTATTTT	CASSRVRGIKAGDTQYF
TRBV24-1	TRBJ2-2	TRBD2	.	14	TGTGCCACAGGAGGGTCTAGCGGGACCGGGGAGCTGTTTTTT	CATGGSSGTGELFF
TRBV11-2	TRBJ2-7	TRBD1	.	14	TGTGCCAGCAGCTCAAACAGGGGGTCTTACGAGCAGTACTTC	CASSSNRGSYEQYF
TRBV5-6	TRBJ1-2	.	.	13	TGTGCCAGTCGTAAGACGGCTTTGGGCGGCTACACCTTC	CASRKTALGGYTF
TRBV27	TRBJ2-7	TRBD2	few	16	TGTGCCAGCAGTTTGATTAGCGGGAGACTAGTCCACGAGCAGTACTTC	CASSLISGRLVHEQYF
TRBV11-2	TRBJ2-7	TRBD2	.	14	TGTGCCAGCAGCTTAATAGCGCGGGAGCGCGAGCAGTACTTC	CASSLIAREREQYF
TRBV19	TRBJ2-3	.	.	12	TGTGCCAGTACCCCGGGCACAGATACGCAGTATTTT	CASTPGTDTQYF
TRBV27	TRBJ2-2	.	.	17	TGTGCCAGCAGTTTATCAAGGACAAACGCGAACACCGGGGAGCTGTTTTTT	CASSLSRTNANTGELFF
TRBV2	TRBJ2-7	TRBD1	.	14	TGTGCCAGCAGTGCCGGACAGGGGGTGAACGAGCAGTACTTC	CASSAGQGVNEQYF
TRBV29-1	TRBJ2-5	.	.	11	TGCAGCGTTGTGCTACCGGAGACCCAGTACTTC	CSVVLPETQYF
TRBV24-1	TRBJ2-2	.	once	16	TGTGCCACCAGTGATCCTGCCCGAGGCAGCACCGGGGAGCTGTTTTTT	CATSDPARGSTGELFF
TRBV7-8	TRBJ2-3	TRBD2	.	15	TGTGCCAGCAGTCAAAGAGGGAGGGTGTCAGATACGCAGTATTTT	CASSQRGRVSDTQYF
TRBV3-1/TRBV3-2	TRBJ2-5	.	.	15	TGTGCCAGCAGCCTGACGGGATGGAACCAAGAGACCCAGTACTTC	CASSLTGWNQETQYF
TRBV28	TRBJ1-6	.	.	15	TGTGCCAGCAGCTCGGCACAGGGTAACAATTCACCCCTCCACTTT	CASSSAQGNNSPLHF
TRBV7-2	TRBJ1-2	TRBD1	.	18	TGTGCCAGCAGCTTAGGCGGGGCAGGGGGTACGGTACGCTATGGCTACACCTTC	CASSLGGAGGTVRYGYTF
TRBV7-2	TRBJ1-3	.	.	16	TGTGCCAGCAGTCTCACCGGGGCAGGGGCTGGAAACACCATATATTTT	CASSLTGAGAGNTIYF
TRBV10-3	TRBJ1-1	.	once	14	TGTGCCATCAGCCGGAGGGGACTCGACACTGAAGCTTTCTTT	CAISRRGLDTEAFF
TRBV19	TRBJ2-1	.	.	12	TGTGCCAGTAGTATATACAGGAGGGAAGAGTTCTTC	CASSIYRREEFF
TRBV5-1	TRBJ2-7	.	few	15	TGCGCCAGCAGCTTACAGGGCCAGGGGACCTACGAGCAGTACTTC	CASSLQGQGTYEQYF
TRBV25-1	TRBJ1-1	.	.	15	TGTGCCAGCAGTGAATCCGAGGTCGTGGGCACTGAAGCTTTCTTT	CASSESEVVGTEAFF
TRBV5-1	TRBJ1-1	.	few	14	TGCGCCAGCAGCTTGGTACAGGCGAACACTGAAGCTTTCTTT	CASSLVQANTEAFF
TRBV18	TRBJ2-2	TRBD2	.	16	TGTGCCAGCTCAGCGACTAGCGGGAGAACCACCGGGGAGCTGTTTTTT	CASSATSGRTTGELFF
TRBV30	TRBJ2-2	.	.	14	TGTGCCTGGAGTGAGACCAGGGGCACCGGGGAGCTGTTTTTT	CAWSETRGTGELFF
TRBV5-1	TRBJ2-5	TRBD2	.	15	TGCGCCAGCAGCTTGGCGGGACTAGCCGACGAGACCCAGTACTTC	CASSLAGLADETQYF
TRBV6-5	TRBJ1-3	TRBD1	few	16	TGTGCCAGCAGTTCAGGGCGGACAGGGTCGGGAAACACCATATATTTT	CASSSGRTGSGNTIYF
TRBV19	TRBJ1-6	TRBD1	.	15	TGTGCCAGTAGTACGGACGGGACAGGGGCTTCACCCCTCCACTTT	CASSTDGTGASPLHF
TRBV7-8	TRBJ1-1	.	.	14	TGTGCCAGCAGCCATGGACAGCAGAACACTGAAGCTTTCTTT	CASSHGQQNTEAFF
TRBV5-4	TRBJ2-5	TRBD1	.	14	TGTGCCAGCAGCCACGGACAGGGCCGAGAGACCCAGTACTTC	CASSHGQGRETQYF
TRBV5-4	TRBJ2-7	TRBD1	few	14	TGTGCCAGCAGCCGAGAACAGGGGACCTACGAGCAGTACTTC	CASSREQGTYEQYF
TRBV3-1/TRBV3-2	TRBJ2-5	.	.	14	TGTGCCAGCAGCCAAGGAGGAAGGCCAGAGACCCAGTACTTC	CASSQGGRPETQYF